One sample yielded the 3 T cell receptor delta chains listed below, sequenced in a study of gamma-delta T cells after stem cell transplantation. TCRdb fed the RT-PCR reads to CATT. Counted here are approximately 630 delta-chain clones, more than 8% occurring once; the ten biggest clones make up 50% to 70%. The specimen was gamma-delta T cells. The receptors were sampled from a human donor. It is not recorded whose cells these are; they may come from a transplant donor.

By share, this clone ranks as medium-sized (0.01 to 0.1%). A much larger clone lies a single base off, so this may be a read error. The rearrangement links TRDV2 to TRDJ1, with 9 bases matching TRDD3. Per germline, CDR1 GEAIGNYY and CDR2 EKD. The CDR3 sequence is 17 residues long. The J segment lost 0 bases and the V segment lost 0 bases, leaving 7 bases of the junction unmatched. CDR3 region: CACDTAEGDTHTDKLIF. CDR3 sequence (DNA): TGTGCCTGTGACACCGCCGAGGGGGATACCCACACCGATAAACTCATCTTT.

In regard to this clone: One base away lies a much larger clone, so this may be a sequencing read error. The same CDR3 can be traced to other DNA sequences in this sample. This chain joins TRDV2 and TRDJ3; 8 bases are a match to TRDD3. The CDR3 runs 19 residues. Per the germline V gene, CDR1 is GEAIGNYY and CDR2 is EKD. The CDR3 bases are TGTGCCTGTGACACCGTGGGGATACTACGGGACTGGGACACCCGGCAGATGTTTTTC. Its protein is CACDTVGILRDWDTRQMFF.

This clone was seen a handful of times. A far larger clone is a single base away, which makes a read error likely. Other nucleotide sequences in the sample specify the same CDR3. The V call is TRDV2, the J call TRDJ3, with 9 nucleotides matching TRDD3. This CDR3 spans 21 amino acids. CDR1 is GEAIGNYY and CDR2 is EKD in the germline V gene. The CDR3 DNA reads TGTGCCTGCGACAAACTGGGGGACACCAACCCGGAGCCCTGGGACACCCGACAGATGTTTTTC. It specifies CACDKLGDTNPEPWDTRQMFF.